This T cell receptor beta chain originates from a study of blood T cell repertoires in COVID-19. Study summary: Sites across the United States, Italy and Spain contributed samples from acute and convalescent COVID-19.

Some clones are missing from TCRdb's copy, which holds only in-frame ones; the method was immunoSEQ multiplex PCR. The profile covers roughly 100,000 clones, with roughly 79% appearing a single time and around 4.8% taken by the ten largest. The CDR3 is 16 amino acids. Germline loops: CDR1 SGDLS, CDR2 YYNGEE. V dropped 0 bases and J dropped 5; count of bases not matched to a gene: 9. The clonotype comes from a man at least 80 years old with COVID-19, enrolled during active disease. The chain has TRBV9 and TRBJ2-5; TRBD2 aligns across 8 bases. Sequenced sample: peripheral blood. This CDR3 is CASSVAMAGGGETQYF. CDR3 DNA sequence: TGTGCCAGCAGCGTAGCCATGGCGGGGGGCGGGGAGACCCAGTACTTC.